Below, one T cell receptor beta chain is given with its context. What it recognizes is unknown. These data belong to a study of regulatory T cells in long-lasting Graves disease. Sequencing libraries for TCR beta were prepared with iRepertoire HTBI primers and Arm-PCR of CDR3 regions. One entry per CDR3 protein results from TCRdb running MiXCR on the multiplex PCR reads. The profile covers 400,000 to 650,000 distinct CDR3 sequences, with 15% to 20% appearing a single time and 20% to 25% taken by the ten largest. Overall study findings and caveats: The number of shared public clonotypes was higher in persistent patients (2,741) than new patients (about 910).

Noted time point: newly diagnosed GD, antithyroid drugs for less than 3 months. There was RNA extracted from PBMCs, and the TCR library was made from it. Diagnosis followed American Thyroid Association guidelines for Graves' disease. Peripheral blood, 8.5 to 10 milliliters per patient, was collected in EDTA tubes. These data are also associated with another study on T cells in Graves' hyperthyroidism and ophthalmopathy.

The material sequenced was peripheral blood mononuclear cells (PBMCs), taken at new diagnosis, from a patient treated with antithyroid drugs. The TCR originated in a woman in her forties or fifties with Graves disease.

The CDR3 coding sequence is TGTGCCAGCAGTTTCGGACTAGCGGCGTCCACAGATACGCAGTATTTT. It translates to CASSFGLAASTDTQYF. The V gene is TRBV28, the J gene TRBJ2-3, with 10 bases that match TRBD2. Germline CDR1 reads MDHEN; CDR2 reads SYDVKM. The CDR3 has 16 amino acids. The trim removed 3 bases at V and 2 bases at J, leaving 5 bases unmatched. The full variable domain, in which reference TRBV28 and TRBJ2-3 provide the parts outside the CDR3, is DVKVTQSSRYLVKRTGEKVFLECVQDMDHENMFWYRQDPGLGLRLIYFSYDVKMKEKGDIPEGYSVSREKKERFSLILESASTNQTSMYLCASSFGLAASTDTQYFGPGTRLTVL.